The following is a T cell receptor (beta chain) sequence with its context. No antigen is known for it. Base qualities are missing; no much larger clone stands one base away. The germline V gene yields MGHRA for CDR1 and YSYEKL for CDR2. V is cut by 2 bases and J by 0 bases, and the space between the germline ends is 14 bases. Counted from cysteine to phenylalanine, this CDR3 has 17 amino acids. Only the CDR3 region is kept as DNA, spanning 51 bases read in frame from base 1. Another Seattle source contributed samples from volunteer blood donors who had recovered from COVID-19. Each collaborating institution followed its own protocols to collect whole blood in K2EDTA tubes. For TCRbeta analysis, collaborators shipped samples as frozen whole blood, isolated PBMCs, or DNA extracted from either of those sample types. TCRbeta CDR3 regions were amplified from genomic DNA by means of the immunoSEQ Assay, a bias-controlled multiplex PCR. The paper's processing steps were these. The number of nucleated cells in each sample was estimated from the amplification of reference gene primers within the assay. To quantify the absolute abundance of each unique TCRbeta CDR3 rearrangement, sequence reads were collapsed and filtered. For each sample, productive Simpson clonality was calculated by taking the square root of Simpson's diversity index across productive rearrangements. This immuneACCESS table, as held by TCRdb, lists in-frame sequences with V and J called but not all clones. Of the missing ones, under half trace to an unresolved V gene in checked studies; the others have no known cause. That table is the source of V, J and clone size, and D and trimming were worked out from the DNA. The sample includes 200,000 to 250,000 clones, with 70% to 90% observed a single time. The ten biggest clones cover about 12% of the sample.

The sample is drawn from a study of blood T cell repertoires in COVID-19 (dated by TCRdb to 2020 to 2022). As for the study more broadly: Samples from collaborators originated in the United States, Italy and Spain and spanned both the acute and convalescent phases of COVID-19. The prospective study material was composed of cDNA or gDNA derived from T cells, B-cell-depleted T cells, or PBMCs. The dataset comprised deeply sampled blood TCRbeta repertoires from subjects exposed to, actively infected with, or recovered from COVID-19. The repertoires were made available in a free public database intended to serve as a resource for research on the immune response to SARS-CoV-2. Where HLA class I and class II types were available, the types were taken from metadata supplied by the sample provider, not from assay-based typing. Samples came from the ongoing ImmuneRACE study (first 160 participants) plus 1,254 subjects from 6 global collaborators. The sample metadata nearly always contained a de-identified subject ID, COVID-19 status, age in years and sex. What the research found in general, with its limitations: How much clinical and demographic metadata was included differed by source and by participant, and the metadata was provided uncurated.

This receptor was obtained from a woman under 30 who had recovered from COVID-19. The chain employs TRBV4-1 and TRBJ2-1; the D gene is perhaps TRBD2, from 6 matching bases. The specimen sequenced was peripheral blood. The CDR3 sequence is CASSQPLAGSSYNEQFF. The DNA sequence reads TGCGCCAGCAGCCAACCGCTGGCGGGGAGCTCCTACAATGAGCAGTTCTTC.